These T cell receptor beta chains were read from a single sample in a study of blood T cells in healthy people across ages. TCRdb processed the 5' RACE reads anew with MiXCR; each CDR3 protein has one entry. Among around 780,000 distinct CDR3 sequences listed, more than 50% were seen once. The sample was blood. All receptors derive from a man aged 40-49 years in good health. CDR3s include the opening cysteine and the closing phenylalanine or tryptophan. The order of the fields is clone size, D gene, J gene, V gene, CDR3 protein, CDR3 DNA. The D gene is left open where the match is weak. Only part of the rows carry a size: once, few, many, or a class if the clone is expanded.

clone_size: -; d_call: -; j_call: TRBJ2-4; v_call: TRBV28; cdr3_aa: CASSPSRDRTLAKNIQYF; cdr3_nt: TGTGCCAGCAGTCCTAGCAGAGACAGGACTTTAGCCAAAAACATTCAGTACTTC
clone_size: -; d_call: -; j_call: TRBJ2-5; v_call: TRBV6-1; cdr3_aa: CASSVGRGVQETQYF; cdr3_nt: TGTGCCAGCAGTGTGGGGCGAGGAGTCCAAGAGACCCAGTACTTC
clone_size: -; d_call: -; j_call: TRBJ2-1; v_call: TRBV7-2; cdr3_aa: CASSPPIGYNEQFF; cdr3_nt: TGTGCCAGCAGCCCCCCCATCGGTTACAATGAGCAGTTCTTC
clone_size: -; d_call: -; j_call: TRBJ2-3; v_call: TRBV9; cdr3_aa: CASSVDGGRTDTQYF; cdr3_nt: TGTGCCAGCAGCGTAGACGGGGGGCGCACAGATACGCAGTATTTT
clone_size: few; d_call: -; j_call: TRBJ1-5; v_call: TRBV3-1; cdr3_aa: CASSQGVGSQPQHF; cdr3_nt: TGTGCCAGCAGCCAAGGAGTGGGATCTCAGCCCCAGCATTTT
clone_size: few; d_call: -; j_call: TRBJ2-7; v_call: TRBV5-5; cdr3_aa: CASSLAPSGVYEQYF; cdr3_nt: TGTGCCAGCAGCTTGGCCCCCTCCGGAGTCTACGAGCAGTACTTC
clone_size: -; d_call: -; j_call: TRBJ2-7; v_call: TRBV5-1; cdr3_aa: CASSHNAPGSSYEQYF; cdr3_nt: TGCGCCAGCAGCCACAACGCTCCCGGGAGCTCCTACGAGCAGTACTTC
clone_size: -; d_call: -; j_call: TRBJ2-1; v_call: TRBV5-1; cdr3_aa: CAGSPETGFSYNEQFF; cdr3_nt: TGCGCCGGCAGCCCAGAAACAGGGTTCTCCTACAATGAGCAGTTCTTC
clone_size: few; d_call: -; j_call: TRBJ2-3; v_call: TRBV5-1; cdr3_aa: CASSLTTGPSMGTQYF; cdr3_nt: TGCGCCAGCAGCTTGACGACCGGGCCGTCCATGGGTACGCAGTATTTT
clone_size: -; d_call: -; j_call: TRBJ2-3; v_call: TRBV4-2; cdr3_aa: CASSQELGREIDTQYF; cdr3_nt: TGTGCCAGCAGCCAAGAACTAGGTCGGGAGATAGATACGCAGTATTTT
clone_size: -; d_call: -; j_call: TRBJ1-4; v_call: TRBV10-3; cdr3_aa: CAISEKGGNEKLFF; cdr3_nt: TGTGCCATCAGTGAGAAGGGAGGCAATGAAAAACTGTTTTTT
clone_size: -; d_call: TRBD2; j_call: TRBJ2-4; v_call: TRBV29-1; cdr3_aa: CSVGGGRSNIQYF; cdr3_nt: TGCAGCGTGGGGGGGGGTCGGTCAAACATTCAGTACTTC
clone_size: -; d_call: -; j_call: TRBJ1-5; v_call: TRBV12-3/TRBV12-4; cdr3_aa: CASSLLGRDQPQHF; cdr3_nt: TGTGCCAGCAGTCTCCTGGGCAGAGATCAGCCCCAGCATTTT
clone_size: -; d_call: -; j_call: TRBJ2-5; v_call: TRBV29-1; cdr3_aa: CSVVDFGSTKETQYF; cdr3_nt: TGCAGCGTTGTAGATTTTGGGTCGACTAAGGAGACCCAGTACTTC
clone_size: -; d_call: TRBD1; j_call: TRBJ2-7; v_call: TRBV29-1; cdr3_aa: CSTGTGGAYNEQYF; cdr3_nt: TGCAGCACTGGGACAGGGGGCGCCTACAATGAGCAGTACTTC
clone_size: once; d_call: -; j_call: TRBJ1-1; v_call: TRBV4-1; cdr3_aa: CASSLPPAAPNTEAFF; cdr3_nt: TGTGCCAGCAGCCTACCCCCGGCAGCCCCTAACACTGAAGCTTTCTTT
clone_size: -; d_call: -; j_call: TRBJ2-5; v_call: TRBV29-1; cdr3_aa: CSSGGETQYF; cdr3_nt: TGCAGCTCTGGGGGGGAGACCCAGTACTTC
clone_size: once; d_call: -; j_call: TRBJ1-5; v_call: TRBV20-1; cdr3_aa: CSARDARGLNQPQHF; cdr3_nt: TGCAGTGCTAGAGACGCCCGCGGACTCAATCAGCCCCAGCATTTT
clone_size: -; d_call: TRBD1; j_call: TRBJ2-3; v_call: TRBV24-1; cdr3_aa: CATAMRQGTTDTQYF; cdr3_nt: TGTGCCACCGCAATGAGACAGGGGACCACAGATACGCAGTATTTT
clone_size: many; d_call: -; j_call: TRBJ2-3; v_call: TRBV7-3; cdr3_aa: CASSSVGGTDTQYF; cdr3_nt: TGTGCCAGCAGTTCTGTGGGCGGCACAGATACGCAGTATTTT
clone_size: few; d_call: TRBD1; j_call: TRBJ2-1; v_call: TRBV27; cdr3_aa: CASSLGDRGGNQQFF; cdr3_nt: TGTGCCAGCAGTTTAGGGGACCGAGGGGGCAATCAGCAGTTCTTC
clone_size: -; d_call: -; j_call: TRBJ1-1; v_call: TRBV12-3/TRBV12-4; cdr3_aa: CASSRDLLNTEAFF; cdr3_nt: TGTGCCAGCAGTCGTGATTTACTAAACACTGAAGCTTTCTTT
clone_size: few; d_call: TRBD1; j_call: TRBJ2-7; v_call: TRBV20-1; cdr3_aa: CSASAGQGYYEQYF; cdr3_nt: TGCAGTGCTAGCGCGGGACAGGGATACTACGAGCAGTACTTC
clone_size: -; d_call: -; j_call: TRBJ1-5; v_call: TRBV24-1; cdr3_aa: CATSAANQPQHF; cdr3_nt: TGTGCCACCAGTGCGGCGAATCAGCCCCAGCATTTT
clone_size: many; d_call: -; j_call: TRBJ2-3; v_call: TRBV20-1; cdr3_aa: CSAQDSGTDTQYF; cdr3_nt: TGCAGTGCCCAGGACAGTGGCACAGATACGCAGTATTTT
clone_size: -; d_call: TRBD2; j_call: TRBJ2-1; v_call: TRBV7-3; cdr3_aa: CASSAGLVNEQFF; cdr3_nt: TGTGCCAGCAGCGCAGGACTAGTCAATGAGCAGTTCTTC
clone_size: few; d_call: -; j_call: TRBJ2-1; v_call: TRBV4-3; cdr3_aa: CASSQDPGQIYNEQFF; cdr3_nt: TGCGCCAGCAGCCAAGACCCCGGACAGATCTACAATGAGCAGTTCTTC
clone_size: -; d_call: TRBD1; j_call: TRBJ2-5; v_call: TRBV20-1; cdr3_aa: CSARTGNQETQYF; cdr3_nt: TGCAGTGCTAGGACAGGGAACCAAGAGACCCAGTACTTC
clone_size: -; d_call: -; j_call: TRBJ1-4; v_call: TRBV3-1; cdr3_aa: CASRRESTNEKLFF; cdr3_nt: TGTGCCAGCAGGAGGGAATCAACTAATGAAAAACTGTTTTTT
clone_size: -; d_call: TRBD1; j_call: TRBJ2-1; v_call: TRBV7-9; cdr3_aa: CASSSTTGKTYNEQFF; cdr3_nt: TGTGCCAGCAGCTCCACGACAGGGAAAACCTACAATGAGCAGTTCTTC
clone_size: -; d_call: -; j_call: TRBJ2-4; v_call: TRBV11-2; cdr3_aa: CASSLGTLLENIQYF; cdr3_nt: TGTGCCAGCAGCTTAGGAACCCTCTTAGAAAACATTCAGTACTTC
clone_size: -; d_call: -; j_call: TRBJ1-1; v_call: TRBV6-5; cdr3_aa: CASSSSKRGWGTEAFF; cdr3_nt: TGTGCCAGCAGTTCATCCAAACGGGGCTGGGGCACTGAAGCTTTCTTT
clone_size: few; d_call: -; j_call: TRBJ2-7; v_call: TRBV5-1; cdr3_aa: CASSLSGRVADEQYF; cdr3_nt: TGCGCCAGCAGCTTGTCAGGAAGGGTAGCAGACGAGCAGTACTTC
clone_size: -; d_call: TRBD2; j_call: TRBJ2-5; v_call: TRBV7-8; cdr3_aa: CAGSPRGVSGRALETQYF; cdr3_nt: TGTGCCGGCAGCCCCCGGGGGGTTAGCGGGAGGGCTCTAGAGACCCAGTACTTC
clone_size: many; d_call: -; j_call: TRBJ1-2; v_call: TRBV7-2; cdr3_aa: CASSLIGGLDGYTF; cdr3_nt: TGTGCCAGCAGCTTAATTGGGGGGCTAGATGGCTACACCTTC
clone_size: -; d_call: -; j_call: TRBJ2-5; v_call: TRBV18; cdr3_aa: CASSPPTNQETQYF; cdr3_nt: TGTGCCAGCTCACCTCCGACAAACCAAGAGACCCAGTACTTC
clone_size: few; d_call: -; j_call: TRBJ2-7; v_call: TRBV7-9; cdr3_aa: CASSPGHRYEQYF; cdr3_nt: TGTGCCAGCAGCCCGGGACACCGTTACGAGCAGTACTTC
clone_size: few; d_call: TRBD2; j_call: TRBJ2-7; v_call: TRBV5-1; cdr3_aa: CASSYRTSETAYEQYF; cdr3_nt: TGCGCCAGCAGCTACCGGACTAGCGAAACCGCCTACGAGCAGTACTTC
clone_size: -; d_call: TRBD1; j_call: TRBJ1-2; v_call: TRBV6-5; cdr3_aa: CASSSGTGGGGYTF; cdr3_nt: TGTGCCAGCAGTTCCGGGACAGGGGGCGGTGGCTACACCTTC
clone_size: many; d_call: TRBD1; j_call: TRBJ2-3; v_call: TRBV29-1; cdr3_aa: CSVRTGLTDTQYF; cdr3_nt: TGCAGCGTCCGGACAGGGCTGACAGATACGCAGTATTTT
clone_size: few; d_call: -; j_call: TRBJ2-1; v_call: TRBV27; cdr3_aa: CASSGGTAPVEEQFF; cdr3_nt: TGTGCCAGCAGTGGAGGGACGGCTCCGGTGGAGGAGCAGTTCTTC
clone_size: -; d_call: -; j_call: TRBJ2-5; v_call: TRBV9; cdr3_aa: CASSVGDGRPRGTQYF; cdr3_nt: TGTGCCAGCAGCGTAGGAGACGGACGGCCCCGGGGGACCCAGTACTTC
clone_size: -; d_call: -; j_call: TRBJ2-4; v_call: TRBV3-1; cdr3_aa: CASSQVYLVQRMNIQYF; cdr3_nt: TGTGCCAGCAGCCAAGTTTATCTGGTTCAGCGGATGAACATTCAGTACTTC
clone_size: -; d_call: -; j_call: TRBJ1-4; v_call: TRBV12-3/TRBV12-4; cdr3_aa: CASSLRDLAEKLFF; cdr3_nt: TGTGCCAGCAGTTTGAGGGACCTTGCTGAAAAACTGTTTTTT
clone_size: once; d_call: -; j_call: TRBJ2-5; v_call: TRBV6-2/TRBV6-3; cdr3_aa: CASSYSRHSQETQYF; cdr3_nt: TGTGCCAGCAGTTACTCCCGACATTCCCAAGAGACCCAGTACTTC
clone_size: few; d_call: -; j_call: TRBJ1-5; v_call: TRBV27; cdr3_aa: CASSDSRVQPQHF; cdr3_nt: TGTGCCAGCAGTGATAGTAGGGTGCAGCCCCAGCATTTT
clone_size: -; d_call: TRBD1; j_call: TRBJ2-3; v_call: TRBV20-1; cdr3_aa: CSVKDRPDTQYF; cdr3_nt: TGCAGTGTTAAGGACAGGCCAGATACGCAGTATTTT
clone_size: few; d_call: TRBD2; j_call: TRBJ2-3; v_call: TRBV5-1; cdr3_aa: CASSLREGTDTQYF; cdr3_nt: TGCGCCAGCAGCTTAAGGGAGGGGACAGATACGCAGTATTTT
clone_size: few; d_call: -; j_call: TRBJ2-1; v_call: TRBV7-7; cdr3_aa: CASSLGRGPNYNEQFF; cdr3_nt: TGTGCTAGCAGCCTAGGGCGGGGGCCAAACTACAATGAGCAGTTCTTC
clone_size: -; d_call: -; j_call: TRBJ1-2; v_call: TRBV2; cdr3_aa: CASSERQPSNYGYTF; cdr3_nt: TGTGCCAGCAGTGAACGACAGCCTTCTAACTATGGCTACACCTTC
clone_size: -; d_call: -; j_call: TRBJ2-1; v_call: TRBV7-2; cdr3_aa: CAGSLARTITYNEQFF; cdr3_nt: TGTGCCGGCAGCTTAGCGCGGACGATTACCTACAATGAACAGTTCTTC
clone_size: -; d_call: TRBD1; j_call: TRBJ1-2; v_call: TRBV7-2; cdr3_aa: CASSHFAGQGGGYTF; cdr3_nt: TGTGCCAGCAGCCATTTCGCGGGACAGGGGGGGGGCTACACCTTC
clone_size: -; d_call: -; j_call: TRBJ2-1; v_call: TRBV28; cdr3_aa: CASGLGGSSYNEQFF; cdr3_nt: TGTGCCAGCGGCTTAGGGGGAAGCTCCTACAATGAGCAGTTCTTC
clone_size: -; d_call: -; j_call: TRBJ1-1; v_call: TRBV28; cdr3_aa: CASSHRGVLTEAFF; cdr3_nt: TGTGCCAGCAGTCATAGGGGTGTTTTGACTGAAGCTTTCTTT
clone_size: few; d_call: -; j_call: TRBJ2-7; v_call: TRBV11-2; cdr3_aa: CASSYKPGDEQYF; cdr3_nt: TGTGCCAGCAGCTATAAACCAGGGGACGAGCAGTACTTC
clone_size: -; d_call: TRBD1; j_call: TRBJ2-1; v_call: TRBV24-1; cdr3_aa: CATSDRQGPNEQFF; cdr3_nt: TGTGCCACCAGTGACCGACAGGGACCTAATGAGCAGTTCTTC
clone_size: -; d_call: -; j_call: TRBJ1-5; v_call: TRBV6-6; cdr3_aa: CASKGASNQPQHF; cdr3_nt: TGTGCCAGCAAAGGGGCCAGCAATCAGCCCCAGCATTTT